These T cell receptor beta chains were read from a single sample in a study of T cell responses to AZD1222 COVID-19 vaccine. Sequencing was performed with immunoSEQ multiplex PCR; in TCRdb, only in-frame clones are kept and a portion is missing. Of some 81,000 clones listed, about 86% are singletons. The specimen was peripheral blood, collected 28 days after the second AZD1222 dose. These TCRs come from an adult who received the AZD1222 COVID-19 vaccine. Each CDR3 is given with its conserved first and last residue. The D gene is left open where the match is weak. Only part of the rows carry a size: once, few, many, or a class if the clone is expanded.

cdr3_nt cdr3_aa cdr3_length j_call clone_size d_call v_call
TGTGCCAGCAGTGAAGGGGACCGTGTGACCCCCCTCCACTTT CASSEGDRVTPLHF 14 TRBJ1-6 NA NA TRBV2
TGTGCCAGCAGCGCCCGATTAGCGGGAGGGACTAGCACAGATACGCAGTATTTT CASSARLAGGTSTDTQYF 18 TRBJ2-3 NA TRBD2 TRBV7-3
TGTGCCAGCAGCTTAGCGGGAGCGGAAGATACGCAGTATTTT CASSLAGAEDTQYF 14 TRBJ2-3 NA NA TRBV7-2
TGCGCCAGCAGCTTGGATGGGGAAAATCAGCCCCAGCATTTT CASSLDGENQPQHF 14 TRBJ1-5 NA NA TRBV5-1
TGTGCCAGCAGCCTCGACAGGTATAATTCACCCCTCCACTTT CASSLDRYNSPLHF 14 TRBJ1-6 NA NA TRBV6-5
TGTGCCATCACCCCGGGACAGCAGACCCACCGCCTCTATGGCTACACCTTC CAITPGQQTHRLYGYTF 17 TRBJ1-2 few TRBD1 TRBV10-3
TGCGCCAGCAGCCAAGATCGGCAGGGATGGGGAAACACCATATATTTT CASSQDRQGWGNTIYF 16 TRBJ1-3 NA NA TRBV4-3
TGTGCCAGCAGGGACTGGGGCGGGAGCGCAGATACGCAGTATTTT CASRDWGGSADTQYF 15 TRBJ2-3 NA TRBD2 TRBV6-5
TGCAGCGTTGGAGAATCAGGGAATCAGCCCCAGCATTTT CSVGESGNQPQHF 13 TRBJ1-5 NA NA TRBV29-1
TGCGCCAGCAGCCAAAGTCCCCGCACAGGATGGAACGAAAAACTGTTTTTT CASSQSPRTGWNEKLFF 17 TRBJ1-4 once NA TRBV4-3
TGTGCCAGCAGCCGATCTAGCGGGGGGGTATACGAGCAGTACTTC CASSRSSGGVYEQYF 15 TRBJ2-7 NA TRBD2 TRBV28
TGTGCCAGTAGTCTCGACATTAGAAACGGCTACACCTTC CASSLDIRNGYTF 13 TRBJ1-2 NA NA TRBV19
TGTGCCTGGAGTGTCGGAATAGGCACAGATACGCAGTATTTT CAWSVGIGTDTQYF 14 TRBJ2-3 NA NA TRBV30
TGTGCCAGCAGCTTAGGGGGATCTGGAAACACCATATATTTT CASSLGGSGNTIYF 14 TRBJ1-3 NA NA TRBV7-2
TGTGCCAGCAGTTTGCCCCCCGGCGGGAGGCCCTCCTACGAGCAGTACTTC CASSLPPGGRPSYEQYF 17 TRBJ2-7 NA TRBD2 TRBV27